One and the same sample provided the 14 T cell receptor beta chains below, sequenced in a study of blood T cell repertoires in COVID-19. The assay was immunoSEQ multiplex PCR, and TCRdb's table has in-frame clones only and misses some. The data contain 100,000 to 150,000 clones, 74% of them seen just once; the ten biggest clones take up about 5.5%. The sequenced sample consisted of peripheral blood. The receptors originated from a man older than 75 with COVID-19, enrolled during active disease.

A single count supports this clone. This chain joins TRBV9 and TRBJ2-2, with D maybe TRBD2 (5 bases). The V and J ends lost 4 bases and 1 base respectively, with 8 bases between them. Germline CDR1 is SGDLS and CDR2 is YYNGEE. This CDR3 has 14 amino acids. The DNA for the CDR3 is TGTGCCAGCAGCCCGGGGTTGAACACCGGGGAGCTGTTTTTT. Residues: CASSPGLNTGELFF.

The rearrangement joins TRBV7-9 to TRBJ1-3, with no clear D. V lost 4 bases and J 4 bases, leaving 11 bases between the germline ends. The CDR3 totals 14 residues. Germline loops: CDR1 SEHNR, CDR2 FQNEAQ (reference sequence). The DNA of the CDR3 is TGTGCCAGCAGCTCTAAAAGCGGGGGAAACACCATATATTTT. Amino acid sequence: CASSSKSGGNTIYF.

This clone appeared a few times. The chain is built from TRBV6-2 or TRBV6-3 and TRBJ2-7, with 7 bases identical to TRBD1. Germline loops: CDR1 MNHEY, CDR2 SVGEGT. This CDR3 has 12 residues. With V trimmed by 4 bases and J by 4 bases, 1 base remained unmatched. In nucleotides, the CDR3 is TGTGCCAGCAGTTGGGACAGTTACGAGCAGTACTTC. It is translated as CASSWDSYEQYF.

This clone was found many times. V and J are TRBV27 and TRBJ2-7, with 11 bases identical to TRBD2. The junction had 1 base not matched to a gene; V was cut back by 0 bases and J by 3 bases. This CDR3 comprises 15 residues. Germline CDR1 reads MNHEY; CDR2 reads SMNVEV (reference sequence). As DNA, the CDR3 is TGTGCCAGCAGTTTATCTAGCGGGAGGGGCTACGAGCAGTACTTC. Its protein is CASSLSSGRGYEQYF.

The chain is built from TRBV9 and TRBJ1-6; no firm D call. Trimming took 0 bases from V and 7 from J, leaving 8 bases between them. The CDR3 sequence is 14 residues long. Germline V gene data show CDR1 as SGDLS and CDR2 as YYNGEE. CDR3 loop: CASSVDRMNSPLHF. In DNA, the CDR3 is TGTGCCAGCAGCGTAGATCGTATGAATTCACCCCTCCACTTT.

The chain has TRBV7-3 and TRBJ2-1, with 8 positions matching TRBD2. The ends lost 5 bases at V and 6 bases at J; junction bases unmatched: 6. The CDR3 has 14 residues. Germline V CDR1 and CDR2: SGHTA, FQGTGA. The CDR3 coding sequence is TGTGCCAGCAGCCCGAGCGGGAGCCCCAATGAGCAGTTCTTC. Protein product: CASSPSGSPNEQFF.

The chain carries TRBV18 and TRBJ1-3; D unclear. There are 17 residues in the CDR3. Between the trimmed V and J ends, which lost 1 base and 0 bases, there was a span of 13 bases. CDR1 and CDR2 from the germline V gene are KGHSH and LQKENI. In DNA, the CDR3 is TGTGCCAGCTCACCACAGACTAGGGATTACTCTGGAAACACCATATATTTT. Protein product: CASSPQTRDYSGNTIYF.

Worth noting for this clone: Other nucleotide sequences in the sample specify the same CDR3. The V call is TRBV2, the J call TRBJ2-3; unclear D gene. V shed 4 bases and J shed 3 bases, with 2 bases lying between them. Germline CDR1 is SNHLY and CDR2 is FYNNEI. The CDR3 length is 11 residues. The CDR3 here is CASSATDTQYF. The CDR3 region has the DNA TGTGCCAGCAGTGCTACAGATACGCAGTATTTT.

The CDR3 spells CASSTGGGAGAYEQYF. The CDR3 DNA follows: TGTGCCAGCAGCACTGGGGGGGGCGCCGGGGCCTACGAGCAGTACTTC. V gene TRBV6-2 or TRBV6-3 combines with J gene TRBJ2-7, with a possible D match to TRBD2 (7 bases). The CDR3 has 16 residues. Germline V gene data show CDR1 as MNHEY and CDR2 as SVGEGT. The ends were cut back, 6 bases at V and 2 bases at J, with 20 bases in the middle.

CDR3 amino acids: CASSLAFGLAAREQYF. The CDR3 DNA sequence: TGTGCCAGCAGCTTAGCCTTTGGACTAGCAGCGCGCGAGCAGTACTTC. The chain joins TRBV5-6 to TRBJ2-7; 8 bases match TRBD2. V was clipped by 2 bases and J by 6 bases; unmatched bases: 13. The CDR3 has 16 amino acids. Germline CDR1 is SGHDT and CDR2 is YYEEEE.

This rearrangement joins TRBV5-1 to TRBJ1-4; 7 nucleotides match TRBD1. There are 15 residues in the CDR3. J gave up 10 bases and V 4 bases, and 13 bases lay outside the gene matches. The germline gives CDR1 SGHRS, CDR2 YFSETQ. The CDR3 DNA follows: TGCGCCAGCAGCCCAGGGGACAGCCTGGGCGCAAAACTGTTTTTT. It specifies CASSPGDSLGAKLFF.

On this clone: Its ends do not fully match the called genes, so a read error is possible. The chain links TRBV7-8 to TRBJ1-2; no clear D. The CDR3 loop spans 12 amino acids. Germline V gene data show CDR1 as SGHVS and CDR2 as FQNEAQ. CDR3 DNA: TGTGCCAGCAGCCCCTACGCGGAAGTCCCCCACTTC. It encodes CASSPYAEVPHF.

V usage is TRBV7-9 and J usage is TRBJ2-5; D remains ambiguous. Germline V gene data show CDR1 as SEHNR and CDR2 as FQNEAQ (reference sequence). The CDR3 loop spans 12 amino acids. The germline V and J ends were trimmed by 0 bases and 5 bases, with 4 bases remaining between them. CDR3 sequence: CASSLARETQYF. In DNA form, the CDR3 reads TGTGCCAGCAGCTTAGCGCGCGAGACCCAGTACTTC. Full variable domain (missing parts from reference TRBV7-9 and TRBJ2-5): DTGVSQNPRHKITKRGQNVTFRCDPISEHNRLYWYRQTLGQGPEFLTYFQNEAQLEKSRLLSDRFSAERPKGSFSTLEIQRTEQGDSAMYLCASSLARETQYFGPGTRLLVL.

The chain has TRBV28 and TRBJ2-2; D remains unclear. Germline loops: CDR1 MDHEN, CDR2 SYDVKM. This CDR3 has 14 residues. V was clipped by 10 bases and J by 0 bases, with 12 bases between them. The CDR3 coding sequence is TGTGCCACCCACGGGTGGGCGAACACCGGGGAGCTGTTTTTT. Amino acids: CATHGWANTGELFF.